Shown below are 21 T cell receptor beta chains from a single sample sequenced in a study of blood T cell repertoires in COVID-19. Using immunoSEQ multiplex PCR, the repertoire was profiled, and TCRdb retains in-frame clones only, with some absent. The table lists 50,000 to 65,000 clones, roughly four fifths of them singletons. Material for sequencing was peripheral blood. The receptors stem from a woman aged 50 to 60 with active or convalescent COVID-19.

The genes are TRBV13 and TRBJ2-1; 8 positions agree with TRBD2. V dropped 7 bases and J dropped 6; count of bases not matched to a gene: 5. CDR1 is PRHDT and CDR2 is FYEKMQ in the germline V gene (reference sequence). CDR3 length equals 13 residues. CDR3: CASTGLAGNEQFF. The CDR3 bases are TGTGCCAGCACTGGGCTAGCGGGCAATGAGCAGTTCTTC. The full variable domain, completed using reference TRBV13 and TRBJ2-1, is AAGVIQSPRHLIKEKRETATLKCYPIPRHDTVYWYQQGPGQDPQFLISFYEKMQSDKGSIPDRFSAQQFSDYHSELNMSSLELGDSALYFCASTGLAGNEQFFGPGTRLTVL.

The chain couples TRBV19 to TRBJ1-1, with D maybe TRBD1 (5 bases). The CDR3 length is 14 residues. V was shortened by 6 bases and J by 0 bases, with 11 bases between the two germline ends. Germline values: CDR1 LNHDA, CDR2 SQIVND (reference sequence). The chain's CDR3 is CASRDTAMNTEAFF. CDR3 in DNA: TGTGCCAGTAGGGACACAGCGATGAACACTGAAGCTTTCTTT.

This rearrangement joins TRBV9 to TRBJ1-1, with a tentative D call TRBD1 (6 bases). This CDR3 comprises 15 residues. V was trimmed by 3 bases and J by 6 bases, leaving 18 bases between them. Germline loops: CDR1 SGDLS, CDR2 YYNGEE. The CDR3 loop reads CASSGGRGGQPEAFF. In DNA form, the CDR3 reads TGTGCCAGCAGCGGGGGACGCGGGGGCCAGCCTGAAGCTTTCTTT.

In its sample, this clone was seen a few times. The V call is TRBV7-2, the J call TRBJ1-2; TRBD1 matches 11 bases. V shed 5 bases and J 7 bases; nucleotides not matched to a gene: 6. CDR3 length equals 14 residues. Germline V gene sequence: CDR1 SGHTA, CDR2 FQGNSA. The DNA of the CDR3 is TGTGCCAGCAGCCTAAAGGACAGGGGGCTTGGCTACACCTTC. Residues: CASSLKDRGLGYTF. The whole variable domain, filled in from reference TRBV7-2 and TRBJ1-2, reads GAGVSQSPSNKVTEKGKDVELRCDPISGHTALYWYRQSLGQGLEFLIYFQGNSAPDKSGLPSDRFSAERTGGSVSTLTIQRTQQEDSAVYLCASSLKDRGLGYTFGSGTRLTVV.

This chain uses TRBV29-1 with TRBJ2-1; TRBD1 aligns across 10 bases. This CDR3 is built from 13 residues. Germline V gene sequence: CDR1 SQVTM, CDR2 ANQGSEA. V gave up 4 bases and J gave up 8 bases; unmatched junction bases: 5. The CDR3 spells CSVVTGGGYEQFF. The CDR3 nucleotides read TGCAGCGTTGTGACAGGGGGCGGTTATGAGCAGTTCTTC.

A single count supports this clone. The rearrangement joins TRBV3-1 (or the pseudogene TRBV3-2) to TRBJ2-3; D remains unclear. From germline, CDR1 is LGHDT and CDR2 YNNKEL (reference sequence). The CDR3 has 14 residues. Trimming took off 1 base at V and 9 bases at J, with 14 bases between the two ends. The CDR3 DNA reads as TGTGCCAGCAGCCAAGCCCTAGACCTCCTGACGCAGTATTTT. Residues: CASSQALDLLTQYF.

The rearrangement joins TRBV4-2 to TRBJ2-7; D perhaps matches TRBD1 (6 bases). Germline assignment: CDR1 LGHNA and CDR2 YNFKEQ. V lost 4 bases and J 3 bases, leaving 13 bases between the germline ends. This CDR3 is built from 14 residues. CDR3 nucleotide sequence: TGTGCCAGCAGCCCCGGGACAAACAACTACGAGCAGTACTTC. Residues: CASSPGTNNYEQYF.

CDR3 bases: TGCAGTGCTGAAGGATCGGGGGAAGCTTTCTTT. Amino acid sequence: CSAEGSGEAFF. The chain uses TRBV20-1 and TRBJ1-1; D is undetermined. CDR1 and CDR2 from the germline V gene are DFQATT and SNEGSKA (reference sequence). The CDR3 totals 11 residues. Trimming removed 5 bases at V and 8 bases at J, with 12 bases between.

This clone was observed a handful of times. This rearrangement joins TRBV6-4 to TRBJ1-2; no clear D. Trimming removed 7 bases from V and 7 bases from J, with 13 bases in between. The CDR3 runs to 12 residues. CDR1 is MRHNA and CDR2 is SNTAGT in the germline V gene. The CDR3: CASKEVRGGYTF. In nucleotides, the CDR3 is TGTGCCAGCAAAGAGGTAAGAGGTGGCTACACCTTC.

This rearrangement joins TRBV7-2 to TRBJ1-2; D possibly corresponds to TRBD1 (6 bases). V dropped 5 bases and J dropped 4 bases, with 17 bases sitting between them. CDR1 is SGHTA, CDR2 FQGNSA, per germline. This CDR3 spans 15 amino acids. The CDR3 reads CASSQGRGTLYGYTF. The CDR3 DNA follows: TGTGCCAGCAGCCAAGGGAGGGGGACGCTCTATGGCTACACCTTC.

This chain joins TRBV4-3 and TRBJ2-4; 10 bases are shared with TRBD2. Trimming removed 1 base from V and 3 bases from J; junction bases left unmatched: 12. Germline V CDR1 and CDR2: LGHNA, YSLEER. The CDR3 loop spans 19 amino acids. The CDR3 here is CASSQVVSGRASDKNIQYF. The CDR3 DNA follows: TGCGCCAGCAGCCAAGTGGTCAGCGGGAGGGCCTCGGACAAAAACATTCAGTACTTC.

The chain recombines TRBV24-1 with TRBJ1-2; possible D gene TRBD1, 5 bases. With 5 bases removed from V and 2 bases from J, the gap between germline ends came to 11 bases. Germline CDR1 is KGHDR and CDR2 is SFDVKD. There are 14 residues in the CDR3. Here the CDR3 DNA reads TGTGCCACCAGTGCCCTGACAGCCAACTATGGCTACACCTTC. This codes for CATSALTANYGYTF.

This chain links TRBV24-1 with TRBJ2-2; D call uncertain. The germline V and J ends were trimmed by 3 bases and 3 bases, with 4 bases remaining between them. Germline assignment: CDR1 KGHDR and CDR2 SFDVKD. This CDR3 contains 13 residues. The CDR3 loop is CATSDADTGELFF. In DNA form, the CDR3 reads TGTGCCACCAGTGATGCGGACACCGGGGAGCTGTTTTTT.

The chain joins TRBV6-5 to TRBJ1-3; the D gene is possibly TRBD1 (5 bases). Germline loops: CDR1 MNHEY, CDR2 SVGAGI. The CDR3 is made up of 14 amino acids. The germline V and J ends were trimmed by 5 bases and 4 bases, with 12 bases remaining between them. The CDR3 here is CASSQQGTGNTIYF. DNA for the CDR3: TGTGCCAGCAGTCAGCAGGGTACGGGAAACACCATATATTTT.

The chain links TRBV6-2 or TRBV6-3 to TRBJ2-3; possibly TRBD2 for D (5 bases). CDR1 and CDR2 from the germline V gene are MNHEY and SVGEGT. With 2 bases removed from V and 2 bases from J, the gap between germline ends came to 11 bases. The CDR3 consists of 15 residues. CDR3 in DNA: TGTGCCAGCAGTTACCAAAGACTAAACACAGATACGCAGTATTTT. The encoded protein is CASSYQRLNTDTQYF.

This chain links TRBV19 with TRBJ1-5; 9 positions match TRBD1. The CDR3 is 17 residues long. The germline V gene encodes CDR1 LNHDA and CDR2 SQIVND (reference sequence). V lost 2 bases and J lost 2; bases outside the gene matches: 7. In nucleotides, the CDR3 is TGTGCCAGTAGTATAATACAGGGGGCAAGGGGCAATCAGCCCCAGCATTTT. This sequence encodes CASSIIQGARGNQPQHF.

The V call is TRBV5-1, the J call TRBJ2-7; 8 bases align to TRBD1. The length of the CDR3 is 14 residues. Germline loops: CDR1 SGHRS, CDR2 YFSETQ. The J segment lost 5 bases and the V segment lost 4 bases, leaving 8 bases of the junction unmatched. CDR3 nucleotides: TGCGCCAGCAGCCCAGACAGGGGAGTGGACGAGCAGTACTTC. Protein sequence: CASSPDRGVDEQYF.

The chain carries TRBV19 and TRBJ1-2; D remains ambiguous. The CDR3 spans 13 residues. V lost 3 bases, J lost 4 bases, and 9 bases lay in between. CDR1 and CDR2 (germline): LNHDA, SQIVND (reference sequence). Here the CDR3 reads CASSIGFSYGYTF. DNA of the CDR3: TGTGCCAGTAGTATTGGCTTCTCCTATGGCTACACCTTC.

V usage is TRBV7-2 and J usage is TRBJ2-2; weak D call: TRBD1 (5 bases). V shed 0 bases and J shed 3 bases, with 17 bases lying between them. Per the germline V gene, CDR1 is SGHTA and CDR2 is FQGNSA. The CDR3 is made up of 18 amino acids. The CDR3 nucleotides are TGTGCCAGCAGCTTAGCGGCCCAGGGTATGGGGTACACCGGGGAGCTGTTTTTT. Translating gives CASSLAAQGMGYTGELFF.

This clone appeared many times. The chain combines TRBV14 with TRBJ2-3; D is possibly TRBD2 (5 bases). The V and J ends lost 0 bases and 6 bases respectively, with 7 bases between them. The CDR3 contains 13 residues. Per germline, CDR1 SGHDN and CDR2 FVKESK. This CDR3 reads CASSQDREDTQYF. Written as DNA, the CDR3 is TGTGCCAGCAGCCAAGATAGGGAGGATACGCAGTATTTT.

V is TRBV4-3 and J is TRBJ1-1, with 7 bases aligning to TRBD1. Losses at the gene ends were 3 bases for V and 5 bases for J; bases not matched to a gene: 9. Per germline, CDR1 LGHNA and CDR2 YSLEER. The CDR3 length is 15 residues. CDR3 residues: CASSHEGAEGTEAFF. The CDR3 nucleotides read TGCGCCAGCAGCCATGAGGGGGCCGAGGGAACTGAAGCTTTCTTT.